This TCR beta chain was sequenced during a study of shared clonotypes between healthy human individuals. Donors, healthy HIV-negative adults, lacked recent acute infections or vaccinations. Each cell subset's genomic DNA was divided evenly among several immunoSEQ plates. Source study methods: Without quality scores, immunoSEQ junctional reads could not be filtered like full-length reads. Libraries were prepared by immunoSEQ multiplex PCR; TCRdb keeps only in-frame clonotypes and omits some of them. The V and J calls and clone size are taken from that table; D and trimming were inferred from the DNA. The sample carries approximately 470,000 clones, roughly 80% recorded once. The receptor's source is a woman between 40 and 50 years old in good health. Some clones in this sample may be carry-over from other donors' samples. Material for sequencing was PBMCs.

The CDR3: CASSRGDLNTEAFF. The CDR3, as DNA: TGTGCCAGTTCTAGGGGGGACCTGAACACTGAAGCTTTCTTT. V usage is TRBV19 and J usage is TRBJ1-1; tentative D call: TRBD1 (6 bases). The V and J ends lost 8 bases and 0 bases respectively, with 13 bases between them. Germline V gene data show CDR1 as LNHDA and CDR2 as SQIVND (reference sequence). The CDR3 runs to 14 residues.